A selection of T cell receptor beta chains follows, all from one sample in a study of graft-versus-host responses after intestinal transplantation. These receptors' targets are unknown. Clones were sequenced by immunoSEQ multiplex PCR, and TCRdb holds only the in-frame ones, with some missing. The data hold around 90,000 clones, with just under 95% observed a single time. The sample consisted of unstimulated CD8+ T cells sorted from spleen or lymph node cells, taken before intestinal transplant. The receptor set was obtained from a human donor who received an intestinal transplant. Both conserved end residues are part of each CDR3. Fields, in order: J gene, V gene, D gene, CDR3 protein. The D gene is left open where the match is weak.

>TRBJ2-7|TRBV6-5|TRBD1
CASEDRESYEQYF
>TRBJ1-3|TRBV7-2|NA
CASSPYRDSGNTIYF
>TRBJ2-7|TRBV27|NA
CASTDRISYEQYF
>TRBJ1-1|TRBV19|NA
CASSISRGNTEAFF
>TRBJ2-1|TRBV30|NA
CAWAPMSEQFF
>TRBJ1-3|TRBV2|TRBD1
CASSTGGGGNTIYF
>TRBJ1-1|TRBV25-1|NA
CASSAVRGEAFF
>TRBJ2-1|TRBV13|TRBD1
CASSLDRQGSYNEQFF
>TRBJ1-5|TRBV4-1|NA
CASSHSVGDNNQPQHF
>TRBJ2-7|TRBV6-5|TRBD1
CASSPRTGGFYEQYF
>TRBJ2-1|TRBV30|NA
CAWDREAYNEQFF
>TRBJ2-5|TRBV5-4|NA
CASSLSRARGETQYF
>TRBJ2-1|TRBV29-1|NA
CSVEESSYNEQFF
>TRBJ2-1|TRBV28|NA
CASSAHLGLNSYNEQFF
>TRBJ2-5|TRBV7-2|TRBD2
CARHTLAGVQETQYF
>TRBJ1-2|TRBV19|TRBD1
CATGTGVTLYGYTF
>TRBJ2-7|TRBV7-9|NA
CASSLTGLEQYF
>TRBJ1-3|TRBV23-1|NA
CASSPRDIYSGNTIYF
>TRBJ1-1|TRBV5-6|NA
CASSLALVRGNTEAFF
>TRBJ1-3|TRBV5-3|NA
CARSLVWTAAGNTIYF
>TRBJ2-3|TRBV7-6|TRBD2
CASSPGGRTDTQYF
>TRBJ2-7|TRBV11-2|TRBD2
CASSQIGAGSYEQYF
>TRBJ2-5|TRBV5-4|TRBD2
CASSWSGGAFETQYF
>TRBJ2-5|TRBV5-1|NA
CASSFSIVGETQYF
>TRBJ1-2|TRBV27|TRBD1
CASSPSPGQPLDGYTF
>TRBJ1-1|TRBV27|NA
CASTPRGSMNTEAFF
>TRBJ2-5|TRBV12-2|NA
CASRSGSETQYF
>TRBJ2-1|TRBV4-2|TRBD2
CASSQGTSGGLEQFF
>TRBJ2-1|TRBV4-2|NA
CASSQVGGYNEQFF
>TRBJ2-1|TRBV4-1|TRBD2
CASSQILGTSGSGRDYNEQFF
>TRBJ1-4|TRBV30|NA
CAWEGEGTSGKLFF